This is a list of T cell receptor beta chains from one sample in a study of beta chain features in type 1 diabetes. Sequenced by immunoSEQ multiplex PCR; TCRdb stores in-frame clones only, minus some. The table shows about 340,000 clones, with roughly 14% occurring only once. The sample was naive CD4+ T cells from blood. All receptors come from a young woman with type 1 diabetes. CDR3s include the opening cysteine and the closing phenylalanine or tryptophan. D genes are given only for firm matches. Clone size is given for some rows only: seen once, a few or many times, or a class if the clone is expanded.

D: TRBD2
length: 14
J: TRBJ2-1
V: TRBV9
size: -
CDR3: CASSVEASGLGAFF
DNA: TGTGCCAGCAGCGTAGAGGCATCGGGACTAGGGGCGTTCTTC

D: TRBD1
length: 15
J: TRBJ2-3
V: TRBV6-1
size: -
CDR3: CASRSGQGYTDTQYF
DNA: TGTGCCAGCAGATCGGGACAGGGATACACAGATACGCAGTATTTT

D: -
length: 16
J: TRBJ1-1
V: TRBV2
size: -
CDR3: CASSELRGLLNTEAFF
DNA: TGTGCCAGCAGTGAATTAAGAGGACTTTTGAACACTGAAGCTTTCTTT

D: TRBD2
length: 15
J: TRBJ2-7
V: TRBV27
size: few
CDR3: CASSSLGTSGYEQYF
DNA: TGTGCCAGCAGTTCCCTCGGGACTAGCGGCTACGAGCAGTACTTC

D: -
length: 16
J: TRBJ2-2
V: TRBV4-1
size: -
CDR3: CASSQGPGRENGELFF
DNA: TGCGCCAGCAGCCAAGGGCCGGGGCGGGAAAACGGGGAGCTGTTTTTT

D: TRBD1
length: 14
J: TRBJ1-1
V: TRBV18
size: few
CDR3: CASGQGLENTEAFF
DNA: TGTGCCAGCGGACAGGGTCTTGAGAACACTGAAGCTTTCTTT

D: -
length: 14
J: TRBJ2-3
V: TRBV7-6
size: few
CDR3: CASSLRGGFDTQYF
DNA: TGTGCCAGCAGCCTCCGTGGGGGGTTCGATACGCAGTATTTT

D: -
length: 11
J: TRBJ2-3
V: TRBV6-6
size: -
CDR3: CASSITDTQYF
DNA: TGTGCCAGTTCAATCACAGATACGCAGTATTTT

D: -
length: 13
J: TRBJ1-5
V: TRBV7-2
size: few
CDR3: CASSSRVNQPQHF
DNA: TGTGCCAGCAGCTCCAGGGTTAATCAGCCCCAGCATTTT

D: -
length: 12
J: TRBJ1-1
V: TRBV30
size: -
CDR3: CAWSGGQTEAFF
DNA: TGTGCCTGGAGTGGTGGGCAGACTGAAGCTTTCTTT

D: TRBD1
length: 17
J: TRBJ1-5
V: TRBV25-1
size: -
CDR3: CASSEGDSSYSNQPQHF
DNA: TGTGCCAGCAGTGAGGGGGACAGCAGTTATAGCAATCAGCCCCAGCATTTT

D: TRBD1
length: 13
J: TRBJ1-2
V: TRBV29-1
size: few
CDR3: CSVAASQGDGYTF
DNA: TGCAGCGTTGCGGCTTCTCAGGGGGACGGCTACACCTTC

D: -
length: 13
J: TRBJ2-2
V: TRBV5-1
size: -
CDR3: CASGRGNTGELFF
DNA: TGCGCCAGCGGTCGAGGGAACACCGGGGAGCTGTTTTTT

D: -
length: 14
J: TRBJ1-5
V: TRBV5-6
size: -
CDR3: CASSFRGAGQPQHF
DNA: TGTGCCAGCAGCTTCCGGGGGGCAGGACAGCCCCAGCATTTT

D: -
length: 15
J: TRBJ2-1
V: TRBV7-9
size: few
CDR3: CASSLVGRGGNEQFF
DNA: TGTGCCAGCAGCTTAGTAGGACGCGGAGGCAATGAGCAGTTCTTC

D: -
length: 15
J: TRBJ1-5
V: TRBV11-2
size: -
CDR3: CASSPAGAGNQPQHF
DNA: TGTGCCAGCAGCCCGGCGGGGGCTGGCAATCAGCCCCAGCATTTT

D: TRBD2
length: 14
J: TRBJ2-1
V: TRBV5-1
size: once
CDR3: CASSSSGRFNEQFF
DNA: TGCGCCAGCAGCTCTAGCGGGAGATTCAATGAGCAGTTCTTC

D: TRBD1
length: 17
J: TRBJ2-5
V: TRBV30
size: -
CDR3: CAWSVGIRGRVKETQYF
DNA: TGTGCCTGGAGTGTAGGTATCAGGGGGCGCGTGAAAGAGACCCAGTACTTC

D: TRBD2
length: 16
J: TRBJ2-5
V: TRBV27
size: few
CDR3: CASSPRTSGRLETQYF
DNA: TGTGCCAGCAGTCCTCGGACTAGCGGGAGGTTGGAGACCCAGTACTTC

D: TRBD1
length: 13
J: TRBJ2-4
V: TRBV5-1
size: few
CDR3: CASSRDRGNIQYF
DNA: TGCGCCAGCAGCCGGGACAGGGGAAACATTCAGTACTTC

D: TRBD2
length: 16
J: TRBJ2-1
V: TRBV7-2
size: few
CDR3: CASSLTSASSYNEQFF
DNA: TGTGCCAGCAGCTTGACTAGCGCAAGCTCCTACAATGAGCAGTTCTTC

D: TRBD2
length: 16
J: TRBJ2-3
V: TRBV11-2
size: few
CDR3: CASSFYGLAGGDTQYF
DNA: TGTGCCAGCAGCTTCTATGGACTAGCGGGAGGAGATACGCAGTATTTT

D: -
length: 14
J: TRBJ2-7
V: TRBV6-5
size: -
CDR3: CASSYRQPEDEQYF
DNA: TGTGCCAGCAGTTACAGGCAGCCCGAGGACGAGCAGTACTTC

D: TRBD1
length: 15
J: TRBJ1-5
V: TRBV19
size: -
CDR3: CASSIDLDRNQPQHF
DNA: TGTGCCAGTAGTATAGATCTGGACAGGAATCAGCCCCAGCATTTT

D: TRBD2
length: 15
J: TRBJ2-1
V: TRBV5-6
size: -
CDR3: CASTMGLATYNEQFF
DNA: TGTGCCAGCACCATGGGACTAGCGACTTACAATGAGCAGTTCTTC

D: -
length: 14
J: TRBJ2-2
V: TRBV29-1
size: few
CDR3: CSVWGVANTGELFF
DNA: TGCAGCGTTTGGGGGGTCGCGAACACCGGGGAGCTGTTTTTT

D: -
length: 14
J: TRBJ2-5
V: TRBV27
size: -
CDR3: CASSHLDSQETQYF
DNA: TGTGCCAGCAGTCACCTGGACAGCCAAGAGACCCAGTACTTC

D: -
length: 14
J: TRBJ2-4
V: TRBV4-3
size: few
CDR3: CASSPTRGKNIQYF
DNA: TGCGCCAGCAGCCCGACCCGAGGCAAAAACATTCAGTACTTC